Shown below are 17 T cell receptor beta chains from a single sample sequenced in a study of cytomegalovirus exposure and HLA in healthy donors. PCR involved 60 Vbeta and 13 Jbeta primers. The table came from immunoSEQ multiplex PCR; TCRdb's copy has only in-frame clones and leaves some out. Of roughly 120,000 clones in the sample, roughly 62% are singletons; the top ten hold 1.6%. The sequenced sample was PBMCs. The receptor set was obtained from a man aged 30 to 39 in good health and CMV-seropositive.

Notes on this clone: An end of the junction does not agree with germline; a read error may underlie this. The chain employs TRBV7-7 and TRBJ2-5; a possible D gene is TRBD1 (6 bases). The CDR3 length is 13 residues. Germline CDR1 SSHAT, CDR2 FNYEAQ (reference sequence). For the CDR3, the DNA is TGTGCTAGCAGCTTAAACAGGGTGAAGACCCAGTACTTC. This sequence encodes CASSLNRVKTQYF.

This clone came up a few times. The CDR3 loop is CASSRYRTGGYTF. CDR3 nucleotides: TGTGCCAGCAGCCGGTACAGGACAGGGGGCTACACCTTC. V and J are TRBV5-8 and TRBJ1-2; TRBD1 aligns across 8 bases. CDR3 length equals 13 residues. J gave up 8 bases and V 4 bases, and 7 bases lay outside the gene matches. Germline lookup yields CDR1 SGHTS and CDR2 YDEGEE.

The chain uses TRBV9 and TRBJ1-2; D is possibly TRBD1 (6 bases). The germline V gene has CDR1 SGDLS and CDR2 YYNGEE. Trimming shortened V by 3 bases and J by 0 bases, and 15 bases separated the two germline ends. CDR3 length: 16 amino acids. CDR3: CASSDGGAGANYGYTF. CDR3 DNA sequence: TGTGCCAGCAGCGATGGGGGGGCAGGAGCTAACTATGGCTACACCTTC.

The chain employs TRBV28 and TRBJ2-2; D may be TRBD1 (6 bases). Germline assignment: CDR1 MDHEN and CDR2 SYDVKM. V was trimmed by 3 bases and J by 2 bases, leaving 13 bases between them. The CDR3 runs 16 residues. As DNA, the CDR3 is TGTGCCAGCAGTTTGTTAGGACAGTTCAACACCGGGGAGCTGTTTTTT. Its protein is CASSLLGQFNTGELFF.

This chain uses TRBV28 with TRBJ2-1; 9 bases map to TRBD2. The CDR3 totals 14 residues. V lost 4 bases and J lost 7; bases outside the gene matches: 5. Germline V gives CDR1 MDHEN, CDR2 SYDVKM. In nucleotides, the CDR3 is TGTGCCAGCAGTTCCCACAGCGGGAGGAATGAGCAGTTCTTC. It specifies CASSSHSGRNEQFF.

The rearrangement links TRBV27 to TRBJ1-2, with D perhaps TRBD1 (6 bases). The CDR3 spans 13 residues. Trimming pared 0 bases from V and 8 bases from J, leaving 10 bases between. Germline V gene sequence: CDR1 MNHEY, CDR2 SMNVEV (reference sequence). The CDR3 DNA follows: TGTGCCAGCAGTTTATCACAGGGTCTAGGCTACACCTTC. Its protein product is CASSLSQGLGYTF.

Of note for this clone: Compared with germline, one end of the junction differs, possibly owing to a read error. The rearrangement joins TRBV7-7 to TRBJ2-5; D remains unclear. CDR1 and CDR2 (germline): SSHAT, FNYEAQ (reference sequence). The CDR3 has 14 residues. The DNA of the CDR3 is TGTGCTAGCAGCAAACAGACGGTACAAGAGACCCAGTACTTC. As protein: CASSKQTVQETQYF.

This chain links TRBV5-1 with TRBJ2-4; 7 bases match TRBD1. Trimming removed 4 bases from V and 3 bases from J; junction bases left unmatched: 13. The germline CDR1 and CDR2 sequences are SGHRS and YFSETQ. The CDR3 is made up of 17 amino acids. The CDR3 DNA follows: TGCGCCAGCAGCATAGCACCTAAGGGACAGAGCAAAAACATTCAGTACTTC. Encoded protein: CASSIAPKGQSKNIQYF.

This clone was seen a few times. The chain couples TRBV5-1 to TRBJ1-2; D call uncertain. The CDR3 extends over 16 amino acids. The ends were cut back, 0 bases at V and 1 base at J, with 13 bases in the middle. Germline V gene sequence: CDR1 SGHRS, CDR2 YFSETQ. DNA of the CDR3: TGCGCCAGCAGCTTGGCGGTCGGGAACAGTAACTATGGCTACACCTTC. Its protein product is CASSLAVGNSNYGYTF.

This clone has a handful of counts. V and J are TRBV5-4 and TRBJ1-3, with D possibly matching TRBD1 (6 bases). The CDR3 runs to 16 residues. CDR1 is SGHNT and CDR2 is YYREEE in the germline V gene (reference sequence). The V end lost 3 bases, the J end lost 2 bases, and 15 bases lay between the germline ends. In nucleotides, the CDR3 is TGTGCCAGCAGCTCCGGGGCGGGGGCGCCTGGAAACACCATATATTTT. It translates to CASSSGAGAPGNTIYF.

The genes are TRBV11-2 and TRBJ2-4, with TRBD2 matching over 8 bases. Germline V gives CDR1 SGHAT, CDR2 FQNNGV. The CDR3 spans 15 residues. The V and J ends lost 2 bases and 6 bases, in that order; junction bases with no gene match: 6. The CDR3 spells CASSLRTGGLNIQYF. CDR3 DNA sequence: TGTGCCAGCAGCTTAAGGACGGGAGGGTTAAACATTCAGTACTTC.

The chain couples TRBV7-9 to TRBJ2-5, with D perhaps matching TRBD1 (6 bases). This CDR3 has 15 residues. CDR1 is SEHNR and CDR2 is FQNEAQ in the germline V gene (reference sequence). Trimming removed 4 bases from V and 4 bases from J, with 16 bases in between. In nucleotides, the CDR3 is TGTGCCAGCAGCTCAACGAACAGGGACGGAGAGACCCAGTACTTC. It encodes CASSSTNRDGETQYF.

The genes are TRBV28 and TRBJ2-6, with D maybe TRBD2 (6 bases). Germline V gives CDR1 MDHEN, CDR2 SYDVKM. With 5 bases removed from V and 3 bases from J, the gap between germline ends came to 17 bases. This CDR3 is built from 17 residues. The CDR3, as DNA: TGTGCCAGCAGTATACTGGGGGGTTCTCTTGGGGCCAACGTCCTGACTTTC. Its protein is CASSILGGSLGANVLTF. The variable domain in full, completed from reference TRBV28 and TRBJ2-6, reads DVKVTQSSRYLVKRTGEKVFLECVQDMDHENMFWYRQDPGLGLRLIYFSYDVKMKEKGDIPEGYSVSREKKERFSLILESASTNQTSMYLCASSILGGSLGANVLTFGAGSRLTVL.

This chain joins TRBV29-1 and TRBJ2-1, with D uncertain. Germline loops: CDR1 SQVTM, CDR2 ANQGSEA. Deletions cut 6 bases from V and 5 bases from J, with 11 bases between. This CDR3 comprises 12 residues. For the CDR3, the DNA is TGCAGCGTCACACATCGGGACAATGAGCAGTTCTTC. It yields the protein CSVTHRDNEQFF.

In this sample, this clone turned up a few times. A far larger clone is one nucleotide away, so this likely arose from a read error. The sample holds other DNA sequences that translate to the same CDR3. The J gene is TRBJ2-1, the V gene TRBV5-4, with 9 positions matching TRBD2. V lost 4 bases and J lost 0; bases outside the gene matches: 5. Germline V lookup: CDR1 SGHNT, CDR2 YYREEE (reference sequence). The CDR3 length is 16 residues. CDR3 sequence reads: CASSQELAGSYNEQFF. The CDR3 region has the DNA TGTGCCAGCAGCCAAGAACTAGCGGGCTCCTACAATGAGCAGTTCTTC.

The V call is TRBV10-3, the J call TRBJ1-2; 12 bases line up with TRBD1. The CDR3 is 17 residues long. Germline V gene data show CDR1 as ENHRY and CDR2 as SYGVKD. V was pared by 9 bases and J by 2 bases, with 13 bases of the junction left unmatched. The CDR3 protein is CAISPGTGGVGNYGYTF. The CDR3 region has the DNA TGTGCCATTTCCCCCGGGACAGGGGGCGTTGGGAACTATGGCTACACCTTC.

The V call is TRBV5-4, the J call TRBJ1-1; TRBD1 is a possible D gene (6 bases). Between the trimmed V and J ends, which lost 4 bases and 0 bases, there was a span of 25 bases. CDR1 SGHNT and CDR2 YYREEE come from the germline V gene (reference sequence). This CDR3 is built from 19 residues. The CDR3 DNA is TGTGCCAGCAGCCCGCACCAAATCGACAGGCCCCTTTTGAACACTGAAGCTTTCTTT. Protein sequence: CASSPHQIDRPLLNTEAFF.